These 21 T cell receptor beta chains share one sample of origin, sequenced in a study of blood T cell repertoires in COVID-19 (dated by TCRdb to about 2020). The library came from the immunoSEQ multiplex PCR assay. As stored in TCRdb, this immuneACCESS dataset retains in-frame rearrangements with V and J assigned. A fraction of the clones does not appear; measured against another copy, unresolved V genes explain less than half of the discrepancy, and the remainder lacks a known reason. The sample yields roughly 230,000 clones; roughly 85% were counted once. Of the sample, about 6.2% falls within the top ten clones. Sequencing was performed on PBMCs or T cells enriched from blood (not recorded which). The receptors shown here come from a woman aged 45-59 years who had been exposed to COVID-19.

The gene calls are TRBV30 and TRBJ2-1; D perhaps matches TRBD2 (5 bases). This CDR3 comprises 13 residues. Germline CDR1 GTSNPN, CDR2 SVGIG (reference sequence). The ends were cut back, 4 bases at V and 4 bases at J, with 11 bases in the middle. CDR3 coding DNA: TGTGCCTGGAAGGAGGACCTTTACAATGAGCAGTTCTTC. It is translated as CAWKEDLYNEQFF. Combining the CDR3 with reference TRBV30 and TRBJ2-1 gives the whole variable domain SQTIHQWPATLVQPVGSPLSLECTVEGTSNPNLYWYRQAAGRGLQLLFYSVGIGQISSEVPQNLSASRPQDRQFILSSKKLLLSDSGFYLCAWKEDLYNEQFFGPGTRLTVL.

With regard to this clone: Other DNA sequences in this specimen translate into the identical CDR3. V and J are TRBV5-1 and TRBJ1-5; D gene ambiguous. V lost 0 bases to trimming and J lost 2 bases, with 6 bases between them. This CDR3 is 14 amino acids long. Looked up from germline, CDR1 is SGHRS and CDR2 is YFSETQ. Here the CDR3 DNA reads TGCGCCAGCAGCTTGGAGGGAGGCAATCAGCCCCAGCATTTT. Amino acid sequence: CASSLEGGNQPQHF.

This chain joins TRBV9 and TRBJ2-3, with 10 nucleotides matching TRBD2. V lost 4 bases, J lost 9 bases, and 11 bases stayed unmatched. CDR3 length: 15 residues. Germline CDR1 reads SGDLS; CDR2 reads YYNGEE. CDR3 region: CASSISGGLTGTQYF. CDR3 coding DNA: TGTGCCAGCAGCATTAGCGGGGGGCTGACAGGGACGCAGTATTTT.

The chain has TRBV19 and TRBJ1-1, with 7 bases fitting TRBD1. This CDR3 is built from 14 residues. Trimming cost V 3 bases and J 4 bases; bases outside gene matches: 5. Germline CDR1 LNHDA, CDR2 SQIVND (reference sequence). The CDR3 here is CASSIRGLGTEAFF. DNA for the CDR3: TGTGCCAGTAGTATTAGGGGGCTGGGCACTGAAGCTTTCTTT.

This clone was recorded at least ten times. The chain recombines TRBV2 with TRBJ2-3; no firm D call. V lost 7 bases and J 5 bases, leaving 7 bases between the germline ends. The CDR3 sequence is 11 residues long. Germline V gene sequence: CDR1 SNHLY, CDR2 FYNNEI. The CDR3 is CASTTRDTQYF. The DNA for the CDR3 is TGTGCCAGCACTACTCGAGATACGCAGTATTTT.

This chain links TRBV5-1 with TRBJ1-4, with D possibly TRBD1 on 6 matching bases. The V gene lost 4 bases and the J gene lost 8 bases, with 18 bases spanning the gap. Germline assignment: CDR1 SGHRS and CDR2 YFSETQ. The CDR3 covers 15 residues. CDR3 region: CASSPGTILGEKLFF. In DNA, the CDR3 is TGCGCCAGCAGCCCCGGGACAATTTTAGGGGAAAAACTGTTTTTT.

The chain employs TRBV19 and TRBJ1-5; D remains ambiguous. The ends were cut back, 5 bases at V and 1 base at J, with 9 bases in the middle. The CDR3 length is 14 residues. The germline CDR1 and CDR2 sequences are LNHDA and SQIVND (reference sequence). CDR3 sequence: CASSRRGSNQPQHF. In DNA, the CDR3 is TGTGCCAGTAGTCGTCGAGGGAGCAATCAGCCCCAGCATTTT.

The chain uses TRBV10-3 and TRBJ1-6, with D possibly being TRBD1 (5 bases). Germline CDR1 and CDR2: ENHRY and SYGVKD. The V gene lost 4 bases and the J gene lost 5 bases, with 9 bases spanning the gap. The CDR3 runs to 14 residues. As DNA, the CDR3 is TGTGCCATCAGTGTCGGGGGTAATAATTCACCCCTCCACTTT. Protein: CAISVGGNNSPLHF.

J is TRBJ2-6 and V is TRBV13; D is possibly TRBD1 (6 bases). The germline V and J ends were trimmed by 4 bases and 4 bases, with 8 bases remaining between them. Germline CDR1 reads PRHDT; CDR2 reads FYEKMQ (reference sequence). This CDR3 has 14 amino acids. As DNA, the CDR3 is TGTGCCAGCAGCTCGGACAGCGGGGCCAACGTCCTGACTTTC. This codes for CASSSDSGANVLTF. Full variable domain (missing parts from reference TRBV13 and TRBJ2-6): AAGVIQSPRHLIKEKRETATLKCYPIPRHDTVYWYQQGPGQDPQFLISFYEKMQSDKGSIPDRFSAQQFSDYHSELNMSSLELGDSALYFCASSSDSGANVLTFGAGSRLTVL.

The chain combines TRBV7-2 with TRBJ2-7; D perhaps matches TRBD2 (5 bases). Germline V gene lookup returns CDR1 SGHTA and CDR2 FQGNSA. CDR3 length: 14 amino acids. Trimming stripped 5 bases from V and 7 bases from J, with 18 bases between. The CDR3 here is CASSPRLNSGEQYF. For the CDR3, the DNA is TGTGCCAGCAGCCCCCGGCTGAACTCGGGGGAGCAGTACTTC.

V gene TRBV18 combines with J gene TRBJ2-2; D is perhaps TRBD2 (5 bases). Germline V gene data show CDR1 as KGHSH and CDR2 as LQKENI. This CDR3 is built from 13 residues. V lost 6 bases, J lost 0 bases, and 5 bases lay in between. DNA of the CDR3: TGTGCCAGCTCGAGGGCGAACACCGGGGAGCTGTTTTTT. This translates into CASSRANTGELFF.

This clone was detected once. The CDR3 coding sequence is TGCGCCAGCACCTCTGGGGGGGCCCAAGAGACCCAGTACTTC. Its protein product is CASTSGGAQETQYF. The chain employs TRBV5-1 and TRBJ2-5; D might be TRBD2 (7 bases). From germline, CDR1 is SGHRS and CDR2 YFSETQ. The CDR3 is 14 amino acids. V was cut by 6 bases and J by 1 base, with 13 bases left in between.

This clone was recorded only once. The genes are TRBV5-1 and TRBJ1-4; no clear D. CDR1 and CDR2 (germline): SGHRS, YFSETQ. V dropped 0 bases and J dropped 8 bases, with 11 bases sitting between them. The CDR3 runs 14 residues. DNA of the CDR3: TGCGCCAGCAGCTTGGGGGCGCAGAAAGAAAAACTGTTTTTT. Translation: CASSLGAQKEKLFF.

The chain uses TRBV5-1 and TRBJ2-3; 9 bases fit TRBD2. V lost 4 bases to trimming and J lost 11 bases; unmatched junction nucleotides: 23. The length of the CDR3 is 18 residues. Germline loops: CDR1 SGHRS, CDR2 YFSETQ. The CDR3 bases are TGCGCCAGCAGCGTCGAACCTAGCGGGGACCCAGGCGAGGGGGAGCAGTATTTT. Its translation: CASSVEPSGDPGEGEQYF.

The J gene is TRBJ1-2, the V gene TRBV24-1; TRBD1 matches 8 bases. V lost 3 bases to trimming and J lost 4 bases; unmatched junction nucleotides: 6. CDR3 size: 15 residues. Germline lookup yields CDR1 KGHDR and CDR2 SFDVKD. CDR3 sequence reads: CATSDPRTGTYGYTF. CDR3 sequence (DNA): TGTGCCACCAGTGATCCCCGGACAGGGACCTATGGCTACACCTTC.

This chain links TRBV10-1 with TRBJ1-5; 8 nucleotides line up with TRBD1. Unmatched junction bases numbered 7, after V lost 8 bases and J lost 7 bases. Germline CDR1 and CDR2: WNHNN and SYGVQD (reference sequence). The CDR3 loop spans 13 amino acids. CDR3 coding DNA: TGCGCCAGCCAGCAGGGGGCAGGGCAGCCCCAGCATTTT. It codes for CASQQGAGQPQHF.

The chain has TRBV5-1 and TRBJ2-1; 7 nucleotides agree with TRBD1. CDR1 and CDR2 (germline): SGHRS, YFSETQ. The CDR3 is made up of 17 amino acids. Trimming took 0 bases from V and 0 from J; bases not matched to a gene: 6. In nucleotides, the CDR3 is TGCGCCAGCAGCTTGGGGGGACAGCACAGCTCCTACAATGAGCAGTTCTTC. This encodes CASSLGGQHSSYNEQFF.

The chain couples TRBV7-6 to TRBJ1-3; no firm D call. There are 17 residues in the CDR3. V dropped 4 bases and J dropped 0 bases, with 16 bases sitting between them. Germline lookup yields CDR1 SGHVS and CDR2 FNYEAQ. DNA of the CDR3: TGTGCCAGCAGCTCGCCTTCGGGTACCGGCTCTGGAAACACCATATATTTT. Residues: CASSSPSGTGSGNTIYF.

The chain combines TRBV4-1 with TRBJ2-3; 8 bases are shared with TRBD2. After removal of 1 base from V and 8 bases from J, the junction contained 11 bases not matched to a gene. Germline lookup yields CDR1 MGHRA and CDR2 YSYEKL. CDR3 length: 16 amino acids. In nucleotides, the CDR3 is TGCGCCAGCAGCCAAGGAGGACTAGCCAGCACCGGTACGCAGTATTTT. Translated: CASSQGGLASTGTQYF.

The CDR3: CASRDRGQRGLETQYF. The CDR3 coding sequence is TGTGCCAGCAGGGACAGGGGGCAAAGAGGGCTGGAGACCCAGTACTTC. V usage is TRBV2 and J usage is TRBJ2-5, with TRBD1 matching 11 bases. The CDR3 is 16 amino acids. Germline-derived CDR1 and CDR2 are SNHLY and FYNNEI. With 6 bases clipped from V and 5 bases from J, the junction kept 11 bases outside the gene matches.

This clone has just one count. The chain is built from TRBV19 and TRBJ2-1; 8 nucleotides align to TRBD1. Germline lookup yields CDR1 LNHDA and CDR2 SQIVND (reference sequence). Trimming removed 7 bases from V and 12 bases from J; junction bases left unmatched: 8. This CDR3 comprises 12 residues. CDR3 bases: TGTGCCAGTACTGACGTGGGGACAGGGCAGTTCTTC. The encoded protein is CASTDVGTGQFF.